This T cell receptor (beta chain) was sequenced in a study of T cells in Graves' hyperthyroidism and ophthalmopathy. Study summary: It was at initial diagnosis, before any treatment, that peripheral blood was collected.

What was amplified from RNA transcripts were TCR beta CDR3 regions. First-round RT-PCR of the TCR CDR3 relied on the HTBI primer set. Each CDR3 protein is one row after TCRdb ran MiXCR on the multiplex PCR reads. The table includes about 270,000 distinct CDR3 sequences, 15% detected once. Germline V lookup: CDR1 SGHRS, CDR2 YFSETQ. CDR3 length equals 17 residues. J gave up 5 bases and V 4 bases, and 12 bases lay outside the gene matches. The hyperthyroidism was newly diagnosed and had lasted under 2 months; the patients were aged 18 to 65. Those patients with uncontrolled infection, other autoimmune disease, pregnancy or lactation were excluded. This clonotype came up many times.

What was sequenced was blood. The chain combines TRBV5-1 with TRBJ2-5; TRBD2 matches 12 bases. The sequence came from a woman aged 45-60 years with Graves' hyperthyroidism that later progressed to Graves' ophthalmopathy. Written as DNA, the CDR3 is TGCGCCAGCAGCCAAGGACTAGCGGGACCGATGAGGGAGACCCAGTACTTC. Its translation is CASSQGLAGPMRETQYF.